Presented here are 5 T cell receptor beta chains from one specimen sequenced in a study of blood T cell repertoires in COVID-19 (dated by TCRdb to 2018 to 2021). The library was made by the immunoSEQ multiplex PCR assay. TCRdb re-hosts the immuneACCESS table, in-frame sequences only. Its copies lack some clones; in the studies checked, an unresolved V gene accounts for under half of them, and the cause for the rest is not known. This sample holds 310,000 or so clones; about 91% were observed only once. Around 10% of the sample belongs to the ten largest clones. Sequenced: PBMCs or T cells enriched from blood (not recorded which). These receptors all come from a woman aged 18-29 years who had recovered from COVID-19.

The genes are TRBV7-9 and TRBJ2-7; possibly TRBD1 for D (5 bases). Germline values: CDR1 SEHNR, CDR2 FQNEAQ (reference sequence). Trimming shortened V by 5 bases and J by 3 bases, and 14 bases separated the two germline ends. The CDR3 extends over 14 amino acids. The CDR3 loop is CASSTQGGVYEQYF. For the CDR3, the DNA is TGTGCCAGCAGCACCCAGGGTGGGGTCTACGAGCAGTACTTC.

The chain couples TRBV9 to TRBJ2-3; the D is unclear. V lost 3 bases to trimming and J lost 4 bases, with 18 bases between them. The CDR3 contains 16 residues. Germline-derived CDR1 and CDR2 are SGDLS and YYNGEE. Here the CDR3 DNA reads TGTGCCAGCAGCGCAGAGCCAAATAGACACGCAGATACGCAGTATTTT. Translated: CASSAEPNRHADTQYF. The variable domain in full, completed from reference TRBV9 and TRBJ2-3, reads DSGVTQTPKHLITATGQRVTLRCSPRSGDLSVYWYQQSLDQGLQFLIQYYNGEERAKGNILERFSAQQFPDLHSELNLSSLELGDSALYFCASSAEPNRHADTQYFGPGTRLTVL.

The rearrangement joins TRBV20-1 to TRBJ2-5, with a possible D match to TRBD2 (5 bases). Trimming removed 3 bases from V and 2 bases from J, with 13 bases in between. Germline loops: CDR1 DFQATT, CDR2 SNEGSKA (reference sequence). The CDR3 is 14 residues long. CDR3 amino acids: CSASLRREQETQYF. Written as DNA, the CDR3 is TGCAGTGCTAGTCTACGACGGGAACAAGAGACCCAGTACTTC.

The CDR3 nucleotides read TGCGCCAGCAGCTTGGGTGGGGCGCCTTCCTACAATGAGCAGTTCTTC. It codes for CASSLGGAPSYNEQFF. V and J are TRBV5-1 and TRBJ2-1, with D possibly matching TRBD1 (5 bases). Germline assignment: CDR1 SGHRS and CDR2 YFSETQ. This CDR3 region has 16 residues. V lost 0 bases and J lost 1, with 11 bases in between.

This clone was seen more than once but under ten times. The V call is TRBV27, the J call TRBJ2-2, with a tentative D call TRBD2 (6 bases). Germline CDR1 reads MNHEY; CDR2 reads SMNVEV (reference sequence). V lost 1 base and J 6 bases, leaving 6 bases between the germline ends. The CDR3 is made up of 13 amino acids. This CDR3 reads CASSLWGAGELFF. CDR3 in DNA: TGTGCCAGCAGTTTATGGGGGGCCGGGGAGCTGTTTTTT.